In its sample, the clone carrying this TCR beta chain was seen many times. Its target is not known. Stable hyperthyroid donors showed no ophthalmopathy during 18 months follow-up. This sample was included in a study of Graves' ophthalmopathy and Graves' hyperthyroidism. Study-wide results and limits: A 13-signature model separated ophthalmopathy from stable hyperthyroidism, roughly 86% sensitivity, around 79% specificity.

For repertoire sequencing, the TCR beta CDR3 regions were amplified from RNA transcripts. HTBI-primed RT-PCR formed the first round, and a multiplex PCR formed the second. TCRdb re-called the multiplex PCR reads through MiXCR, storing one row per CDR3 protein. The sample records about 370,000 distinct CDR3 sequences, about a sixth being singletons. V lost 7 bases to trimming and J lost 5 bases, with 20 bases between them. This CDR3 comprises 15 residues. Germline CDR1 reads MNHNS; CDR2 reads SASEGT. This receptor was identified in an adult woman with stable Graves' hyperthyroidism. V and J are TRBV6-1 and TRBJ2-5, with D possibly TRBD2 on 5 matching bases. The material sequenced was peripheral blood. CDR3 nucleotides: TGTGCCAGCAACACCCGGATCGTGGAGGAGGAGACCCAGTACTTC. Protein product: CASNTRIVEEETQYF.